This T cell receptor beta chain was obtained from a study of blood T cell repertoires in COVID-19 (dated by TCRdb to 2020 to 2022). The study in broad terms: Samples covering the acute and convalescent phases of COVID-19 were provided by collaborators in the United States, Italy and Spain. The prospective study material was composed of cDNA or gDNA derived from T cells, B-cell-depleted T cells, or PBMCs. The repertoires were released in a freely available public database meant as a resource for research on the immune response to SARS-CoV-2. The samples were drawn from the first 160 participants of the ongoing ImmuneRACE study and from under 1,500 subjects provided by 6 global collaborators. The dataset comprised deeply sampled blood TCRbeta repertoires from subjects exposed to, actively infected with, or recovered from COVID-19. Where available, HLA class I and class II types were taken from metadata supplied by the sample provider and were not determined by assay-based typing. The sample metadata nearly always contained a de-identified subject ID, COVID-19 status, age in years and sex. General findings and caveats noted by the study authors: The quantity of clinical and demographic metadata differed by source and by participant and was supplied without curation.

Comment on this clone: The antigen this receptor binds is unknown. The sample holds no much larger clone one base away, and base qualities are not on file.

TCRbeta CDR3 regions were amplified from genomic DNA using the immunoSEQ Assay, a bias-controlled multiplex PCR. In the paper's pipeline: Nucleated cell counts per sample were estimated from amplification of reference gene primers within the assay. To quantify the absolute abundance of each unique TCRbeta CDR3 rearrangement, sequence reads were collapsed and filtered. For each sample, productive Simpson clonality was calculated by taking the square root of Simpson's diversity index across productive rearrangements. Here the immuneACCESS table is served through TCRdb, limited to in-frame sequences with V and J called. Missing clones are a known gap in these copies; in checked studies unresolved V genes cover under half, and the rest lacks a known reason. V and J calls plus clone size are reproduced from that table; the DNA served to infer D and trimming. In all, the sample holds some 110,000 clones, and 70% to 85% of those were seen once. Roughly 2.5% of the sample is in the top ten clones.

According to the germline V gene, CDR1 reads MNHEY and CDR2 reads SVGAGI. The cysteine opens and the phenylalanine closes a CDR3 of 15 amino acids. Just the 45-base CDR3 DNA is kept, in frame starting at base 1. Relative to germline, V is missing 10 bases and J is missing 0 bases, with 12 bases of the junction outside any gene match. The collaborating institutions used their own protocols to collect whole blood in K2EDTA tubes. For TCRbeta analysis, collaborator samples were shipped as frozen whole blood, as isolated PBMCs, or as DNA extracted from either sample type. The sequenced sample was peripheral blood. This receptor chain uses TRBV6-5 and TRBJ2-7; TRBD2 agrees with 7 junctional bases. The receptor was derived from a man aged 50-59 years with acute or convalescent COVID-19. Read as DNA, the sequence is TGTGCCACCAACCCTAGCGGTTCAAGCTCCTACGAGCAGTACTTC. This encodes CATNPSGSSSYEQYF.